This entry concerns a single T cell receptor beta chain. Its antigen remains unknown. The V gene lost 8 bases and the J gene lost 3 bases, with 14 bases spanning the gap. This CDR3 is built from 13 residues. Looked up from germline, CDR1 is SGHAT and CDR2 is FQNNGV. This record comes from a study of vaccination and CD4 T cells after COVID-19. At the level of the study: Control cultures were supplied with a CEFX pool, an HIV-1 Nef pool, or no peptide at all.

Treatment meaning: approximately 11-day PBMC culture with coronavirus spike peptide pools or control peptides (ViraFEST assay). With the Oncomine TCR Beta short-read assay, DNA from cultured CD4+ T cells was sequenced. TCRdb reprocessed the PCR reads with MiXCR, giving one entry per CDR3 protein. The table lists roughly 14,000 distinct CDR3 sequences, about 50% of them singletons. The sequences come from CD4+ T cells from blood, cultured in vitro, collected before SARS-CoV-2 vaccination. J is TRBJ2-7 and V is TRBV11-2, with D possibly matching TRBD1 (6 bases). This receptor was obtained from a human donor who had recovered from COVID-19. CDR3 residues: CASRLGQNYEQYF. CDR3 sequence (DNA): TGTGCCAGCCGACTTGGACAGAACTACGAGCAGTACTTC.